The present entry profiles one T cell receptor beta chain with its context. Antigen: not known. This sample was taken from a study of cytomegalovirus exposure and HLA in healthy donors. 60 Vbeta and 13 Jbeta primers were used in PCR. Clones were read by immunoSEQ multiplex PCR, and TCRdb kept only the in-frame ones, dropping some. The sample has about 110,000 clones, around three quarters seen once. Germline-derived CDR1 and CDR2 are MGHRA and YSYEKL. Losses at the gene ends were 4 bases for V and 15 bases for J; bases not matched to a gene: 11. The CDR3 is 14 amino acids. Study-level findings and limits: Associated with HLA alleles at 0.05 false discovery rate in a later analysis were 16,951 TCR beta sequences. Highly shared sequence variants in one cluster were likely a sequencing artifact. High sensitivity and specificity were reportedly achieved when the classifier diagnosed cytomegalovirus status.

Material for sequencing was PBMCs. This sequence was found in a woman aged 18-29 years in good health and CMV-seropositive. The V and J genes are TRBV4-1 and TRBJ2-4, with TRBD1 identical over 11 bases. CDR3 in amino acids: CASSPISGQGAWYF. The CDR3 nucleotides are TGCGCCAGCAGCCCCATCAGTGGACAGGGGGCTTGGTACTTC.